These 20 T cell receptor beta chains came from one sample sequenced in a study of T-cell reconstitution after alpha-beta-depleted transplantation in children. TCRbeta library construction was performed incorporating unique molecular identifiers. Via MiXCR, TCRdb re-called the PCR reads, giving one row per CDR3 protein. The repertoire has around 400,000 distinct CDR3 sequences, approximately 10% of them found once; the top ten carry 4.5% to 7%. Specimen: PBMCs from the stem cell graft donor, collected from the stem cell graft. These receptors all come from a human donor who donated a stem cell graft to a child with acute myeloid leukemia.

A few counts support this clonotype. The gene calls are TRBV6-5 and TRBJ2-2; unclear D gene. Trimming took off 4 bases at V and 3 bases at J, with 9 bases between the two ends. CDR1 MNHEY and CDR2 SVGAGI come from the germline V gene. CDR3 length equals 14 residues. DNA of the CDR3: TGTGCCAGCAGTTCAACAGAGTACACCGGGGAGCTGTTTTTT. It is translated as CASSSTEYTGELFF.

Remarks on this clonotype: This may stem from a read error, because a much larger clone lies one nucleotide away. The chain uses TRBV10-3 and TRBJ2-7; a weak D match, TRBD2 (5 bases). V lost 10 bases to trimming and J lost 5 bases, with 12 bases between them. Looked up from germline, CDR1 is ENHRY and CDR2 is SYGVKD. There are 11 residues in the CDR3. The CDR3: CATRTADEQYF. The CDR3 DNA follows: TGTGCCACCAGGACTGCCGACGAGCAGTACTTC.

This clonotype was found a few times. The V call is TRBV20-1, the J call TRBJ2-1, with TRBD2 as a possible D gene (6 bases). This CDR3 is 16 amino acids long. Trimming removed 3 bases at V and 6 bases at J, with 21 bases between. Germline V lookup: CDR1 DFQATT, CDR2 SNEGSKA (reference sequence). This CDR3 reads CSARFGRRLRSNEQFF. In nucleotides, the CDR3 is TGCAGTGCTAGGTTCGGGAGAAGGTTGAGGTCCAATGAGCAGTTCTTC.

This clonotype was seen only a few times. The chain uses TRBV21-1 and TRBJ2-7; the table's D call TRBD1 went unverified against the DNA. TRBV21-1 is a known pseudogene. The CDR3 contains 13 residues. The CDR3 DNA sequence: TGTGCCAGCAACAGGGGGGTAATTTACGAGCAGTACTTC. Its translation: CASNRGVIYEQYF.

V gene TRBV20-1 combines with J gene TRBJ2-5; 8 bases line up with TRBD2. The germline V gene encodes CDR1 DFQATT and CDR2 SNEGSKA (reference sequence). The J segment lost 2 bases and the V segment lost 3 bases, leaving 17 bases of the junction unmatched. CDR3 size: 18 residues. The CDR3 sequence: CSASFMLRWAGGQETQYF. In DNA, the CDR3 is TGCAGTGCTAGTTTTATGCTACGATGGGCGGGGGGACAAGAGACCCAGTACTTC.

At least ten counts were recorded for this clonotype. This sequence joins TRBV12-3 or TRBV12-4 and TRBJ1-1, with 7 bases matching TRBD1. The length of the CDR3 is 15 residues. Trimming removed 7 bases from V and 2 bases from J; junction bases left unmatched: 10. The CDR3 spells CASTPGQVLNTEAFF. DNA of the CDR3: TGTGCCAGCACCCCCGGACAGGTTCTAAACACTGAAGCTTTCTTT.

The chain has TRBV12-3 or TRBV12-4 and TRBJ2-5; 10 bases are shared with TRBD2. Trimming at V came to 4 bases and at J to 2 bases, leaving 7 bases not matched to a gene. This CDR3 region has 16 residues. CDR3 amino acids: CASSSLAGVRQETQYF. In DNA, the CDR3 is TGTGCCAGCAGTTCCCTAGCGGGGGTTCGGCAAGAGACCCAGTACTTC.

This clonotype has a handful of counts. This chain joins TRBV7-6 and TRBJ2-1, with 12 bases aligning to TRBD2. Germline V gene lookup returns CDR1 SGHVS and CDR2 FNYEAQ. Trimming took 4 bases from V and 2 from J; bases not matched to a gene: 9. The CDR3 is 18 residues long. Here the CDR3 DNA reads TGTGCCAGCAGCTCCGCTAGCGGGGGGGCTCAACCCTACAATGAGCAGTTCTTC. Amino acid sequence: CASSSASGGAQPYNEQFF.

The chain employs TRBV27 and TRBJ2-3, with 7 positions matching TRBD2. Trimming removed 0 bases from V and 0 bases from J; junction bases left unmatched: 9. Germline lookup yields CDR1 MNHEY and CDR2 SMNVEV (reference sequence). This CDR3 contains 18 residues. This CDR3 is CASSLSKFRDYSTDTQYF. CDR3 sequence (DNA): TGTGCCAGCAGTTTATCGAAATTCCGGGACTACAGCACAGATACGCAGTATTTT.

The genes are TRBV29-1 and TRBJ2-3, with D tentatively TRBD1 or TRBD2 (5 bases each). The V gene's germline CDR1 is SQVTM and CDR2 ANQGSEA. Trimming took 3 bases from V and 4 from J, leaving 17 bases between them. This CDR3 spans 15 amino acids. For the CDR3, the DNA is TGCAGCGTTGAGGAGCCAGGGCGGGCTGCAGATACGCAGTATTTT. Its translation: CSVEEPGRAADTQYF.

This clonotype was counted between two and nine times. The chain combines TRBV5-1 with TRBJ1-2; D gene uncertain. This CDR3 spans 19 amino acids. Germline V gene data show CDR1 as SGHRS and CDR2 as YFSETQ. Trimming took off 0 bases at V and 1 base at J, with 22 bases between the two ends. This chain's CDR3 is CASSLGSGLDGRLNYGYTF. The CDR3 DNA sequence: TGCGCCAGCAGCTTGGGTTCCGGACTCGATGGGAGACTTAACTATGGCTACACCTTC.

In its sample, this clonotype was seen many times. The V gene is TRBV5-4, the J gene TRBJ2-2, with a possible D match to TRBD1 (6 bases). The CDR3 has 14 amino acids. Germline loops: CDR1 SGHNT, CDR2 YYREEE (reference sequence). Trimming cost V 5 bases and J 7 bases, with 15 bases left between them. The CDR3: CASSQPGDHGELFF. In nucleotides, the CDR3 is TGTGCCAGCAGTCAACCAGGGGATCACGGGGAGCTGTTTTTT.

This clonotype has only a few counts. The chain is built from TRBV29-1 and TRBJ2-7, with 8 bases matching TRBD1. The ends lost 7 bases at V and 3 bases at J; junction bases unmatched: 11. CDR1 and CDR2 from the germline V gene are SQVTM and ANQGSEA. This CDR3 region has 14 residues. The CDR3, as DNA: TGCAGCGCAAAAACAGGGGGATTCGGCTACGAGCAGTACTTC. The encoded protein is CSAKTGGFGYEQYF.

Comments on this clonotype: This sequence may be a read error, since a much larger clone differs from it by one base. The chain employs TRBV11-2 and TRBJ2-5, with D maybe TRBD1 (5 bases). The CDR3 extends over 15 amino acids. CDR1 is SGHAT, CDR2 FQNNGV, per germline. V was pared by 1 base and J by 4 bases, with 13 bases between. CDR3 protein: CASSLGGHPGETQYF. As DNA, the CDR3 is TGTGCCAGCAGCTTAGGGGGCCACCCCGGAGAGACCCAGTACTTC.

This clonotype was detected only a few times. This sequence joins TRBV20-1 and TRBJ2-5; TRBD1 aligns across 10 bases. J was trimmed by 4 bases and V by 5 bases; bases with no gene match: 16. CDR3 length: 17 residues. Germline V gives CDR1 DFQATT, CDR2 SNEGSKA (reference sequence). CDR3 sequence (DNA): TGCAGTGCTGCGTACGCCGCGACAGGGGGCCCAACAGAGACCCAGTACTTC. It translates to CSAAYAATGGPTETQYF.

This clonotype was found many times. The chain joins TRBV25-1 to TRBJ1-1, with D unresolved. Germline lookup yields CDR1 MGHDK and CDR2 SYGVNS. V lost 6 bases and J 4 bases, leaving 12 bases between the germline ends. The CDR3 is made up of 13 amino acids. The CDR3 is CASSLGRGTEAFF. DNA of the CDR3: TGTGCCAGCAGCTTAGGTCGGGGCACTGAAGCTTTCTTT.

V and J are TRBV20-1 and TRBJ2-1; 9 bases are a match to TRBD2. Germline loops: CDR1 DFQATT, CDR2 SNEGSKA (reference sequence). This CDR3 spans 14 amino acids. The V gene end was trimmed by 6 bases and the J gene end by 3 bases; junction bases not matched to a gene: 6. CDR3 loop: CSAASSGVYNEQFF. CDR3 nucleotides: TGCAGTGCCGCCTCTAGCGGGGTCTACAATGAGCAGTTCTTC.

This clonotype was seen ten or more times. CDR3 DNA: TGTGCCAGCAGCTTACTAGCGGGGGGGCCTGAGACCCAGTACTTC. It yields the protein CASSLLAGGPETQYF. The rearrangement joins TRBV7-8 to TRBJ2-5; 12 nucleotides align to TRBD2. The germline V gene encodes CDR1 SGHVS and CDR2 FQNEAQ. Trimming at V came to 2 bases and at J to 5 bases, leaving 3 bases not matched to a gene. CDR3 length equals 15 residues.

The rearrangement links TRBV15 to TRBJ2-2; 7 bases line up with TRBD2. CDR1 is LNHNV and CDR2 is YYDKDF in the germline V gene (reference sequence). V was pared by 5 bases and J by 1 base, with 10 bases of the junction left unmatched. The CDR3 extends over 17 amino acids. Here the CDR3 reads CATSPSLAGENTGELFF. The CDR3 DNA is TGTGCCACCAGCCCATCCTTGGCGGGGGAGAACACCGGGGAGCTGTTTTTT. The full variable domain, completed using reference TRBV15 and TRBJ2-2, is DAMVIQNPRYQVTQFGKPVTLSCSQTLNHNVMYWYQQKSSQAPKLLFHYYDKDFNNEADTPDNFQSRRPNTSFCFLDIRSPGLGDTAMYLCATSPSLAGENTGELFFGEGSRLTVL.

The rearrangement links TRBV5-6 to TRBJ1-4; D ambiguous. Trimming cost V 2 bases and J 5 bases, with 13 bases left between them. Germline values: CDR1 SGHDT, CDR2 YYEEEE. This CDR3 contains 15 residues. CDR3 DNA: TGTGCCAGCAGCTTTGGAAGGGCTCTAAATGAAAAACTGTTTTTT. This encodes CASSFGRALNEKLFF.